The sequence of this TCR beta chain was determined in a study of blood T cell dynamics during melanoma immunotherapy. Turning to the study itself: Standard first-line treatment here was pembrolizumab or nivolumab plus ipilimumab in metastatic melanoma. Study-wide results and caveats: Whether repertoire-driving clones were melanoma-specific could not be determined.

Trimming shortened V by 0 bases and J by 4 bases, and 12 bases separated the two germline ends. The CDR3 sequence is 15 residues long. The germline V gene has CDR1 SNHLY and CDR2 FYNNEI. About this clone: The antigen remains unidentified.

Time point in this sample: week 3, after first cycle of checkpoint inhibitor. Samples come from before therapy and from week 3 after the first blockade cycle. Patients with prior systemic cancer treatment, concomitant immunosuppressants, or other active malignancies were excluded. Method: immunoSEQ multiplex PCR; TCRdb's copy keeps in-frame clones and lacks some. Here the sample spans 7,500 to 9,000 clones, 85% to 90% being singletons. The chain has TRBV2 and TRBJ1-2; D possibly corresponds to TRBD1 (5 bases). Sample: blood, taken from a patient treated with checkpoint blockade. This receptor was obtained from a human donor with melanoma. The CDR3 region is CASSEAPTAPYGYTF. CDR3 DNA: TGTGCCAGCAGTGAAGCGCCGACAGCACCCTATGGCTACACCTTC.